This T cell receptor (beta chain) appears in the sequencing data of a study of cytomegalovirus exposure and HLA in healthy donors. Looked up from germline, CDR1 is LNHDA and CDR2 is SQIVND (reference sequence). V gave up 5 bases and J gave up 2 bases, with 5 bases separating them. This CDR3 region has 12 residues. The PCR contained 60 Vbeta and 13 Jbeta primers. Generated by immunoSEQ multiplex PCR, the TCRdb table keeps only in-frame clones and is missing some. The sample includes roughly 80,000 clones, over 60% of them seen just once. Details on this clone: Other DNA sequences in the same sample also yield this CDR3.

The source of this sequence is a male donor in good health and CMV-seronegative. This chain links TRBV19 with TRBJ2-3, with D uncertain. Material: PBMCs. The CDR3 region is CASSSVTDTQYF. Written as DNA, the CDR3 is TGTGCCAGTAGTTCGGTCACAGATACGCAGTATTTT.